This TCR beta chain is drawn from a study of radiation and T cells in renal cell carcinoma (dated by TCRdb to 2020 to 2021). Context from the whole study: A total of around 50 samples underwent TCR beta sequencing, made up of 25 or so tumors and about 27 peripheral blood samples. Across all 50 or so samples, several million unique CDR3 nucleotide sequences encoding 2,658,974 unique CDR3 amino acid sequences were identified.

This sample's time point label indicates: tumor resected at nephrectomy. The treatment or condition label on this specimen signifies: 15 Gy SBRT to primary tumor, nephrectomy 4 weeks later. The samples were drawn from a clinical trial, where primary renal cell carcinomas were treated with 15 Gy of stereotactic body radiation therapy and then removed by nephrectomy 4 weeks afterward. All patients had renal cell carcinoma with clear cell pathology. The tumors were dissociated mechanically, digested with collagenase/hyaluronidase at 37 degrees C, processed in gentleMACS C tubes, and kept in liquid nitrogen. Genomic DNA for TCR sequencing was prepared using the QIAamp DNA Blood Mini Kit (Qiagen). Only samples passing all quality control checks were included in the analyses. TCR beta libraries were generated from genomic DNA with the immunoSEQ kit, following the manufacturer's recommendations. Library preparation used a first multiplex PCR with proprietary primers, then a second PCR adding unique barcodes, with bead cleanups after each round. Each sample batch included a kit-provided positive control reaction and a negative control reaction. The final libraries underwent checking on an Agilent 4200 TapeStation D1000 ScreenTape, volumetric pooling, and quantification by qPCR. Sequencing was performed on an Illumina NextSeq500 using a MidOutput 150-cycle cartridge, with 156 Read1 cycles, 15 Index1 cycles, and the kit custom primers. The pooled library was loaded at 0.75 to 1 pM, with a roughly 18% PhiX control spiked in. The study's own analysis went as follows. The vendor-processed data were analyzed in R, and a clonotype was defined as all T cells that share the same CDR3 nucleotide sequence. In the clone abundance analyses, frequencies in each sample were normalized to that sample's 10,000 most abundant clones. Public T cell clones, which averaged fewer than five per sample, were removed prior to analysis. The dominant motif analysis was done with ImmunoMap using the PAM10 matrix, a gap penalty of 30, and a homology threshold of 0.3, and motifs with a cumulative frequency of at least 0.01 were considered dominant. A difference in abundance of at least 32-fold between compartments was used to define tumor-enriched and baseline blood-enriched clonotypes. Tumor-blood repertoire similarity was measured with the Baroni-Urbani and Buser coefficient, and group comparisons used two-tailed Wilcoxon tests in R. TCRdb limited this immuneACCESS table to in-frame rearrangements with V and J called. A share of clones is missing; checked studies link under half to unresolved V genes, and the rest is unexplained. V, J and clone size are those of that table, while D and trimming were read from the DNA. Here the sample has 5,200 or so clones; around 51% occur a single time. The ten biggest clones cover around 53% of the sample.

Study-level results and caveats: With a single-armed trial design, the study had no way to address how radiation dose or scheduling affects the TCR repertoire. Because no pretreatment tumor biopsies were available, whether clonotypes were present in the tumor at baseline could not be determined. A greater number of dominant CDR3 motifs was detected in irradiated tumors than in control tumors, and a larger share of the repertoire was occupied by these motifs in irradiated tumors than in control tumors. Intratumoral heterogeneity went uncaptured because the only tumor material available was small regions of around 1 g. An increase in top tumor clonotypes in blood was observed from baseline to 2 weeks post-radiation, followed by contraction by 4 weeks, which was taken to suggest transient expansion of tumor-resident clones. TCR clonality was higher in irradiated tumors than in controls, as the top 100 clonotypes made up an average of approximately 54% of the repertoire in irradiated tumors compared with 43% in nephrectomy-only tumors.

Worth noting for this clone: The antigen this receptor binds is unknown. Within one base of it there is no much larger clone, and no base qualities were kept.

V and J lose 2 bases and 2 bases, and a span of 12 bases separates them. CDR1 and CDR2 were assigned from the germline V gene as SGHTA and FQGNSA. The cysteine opens and the phenylalanine closes a CDR3 of 15 amino acids. Only the CDR3 DNA is retained, 45 bases long and in frame from the first base. This receptor chain uses TRBV7-2 and TRBJ1-2; the D gene cannot be resolved reliably. The receptor was isolated from a man between 60 and 75 years old with renal cell carcinoma. The material sequenced was tumor tissue, taken from a patient whose treatment included radiotherapy and nephrectomy. At the DNA level, the sequence is TGTGCCAGCAGCTTACAGGCAGAAGGGAACTATGGCTACACCTTC. The translation is CASSLQAEGNYGYTF.